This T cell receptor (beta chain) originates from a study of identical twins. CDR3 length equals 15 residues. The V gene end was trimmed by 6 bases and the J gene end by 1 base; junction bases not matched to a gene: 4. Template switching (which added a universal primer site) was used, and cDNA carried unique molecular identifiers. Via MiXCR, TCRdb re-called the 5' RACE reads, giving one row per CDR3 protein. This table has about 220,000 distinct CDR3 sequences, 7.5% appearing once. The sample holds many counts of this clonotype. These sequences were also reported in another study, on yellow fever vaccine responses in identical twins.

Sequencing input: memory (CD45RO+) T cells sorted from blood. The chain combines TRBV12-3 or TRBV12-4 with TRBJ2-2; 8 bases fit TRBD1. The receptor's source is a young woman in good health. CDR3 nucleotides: TGTGCCAGCAGGATTGGACAGGGGAACACCGGGGAGCTGTTTTTT. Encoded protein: CASRIGQGNTGELFF.